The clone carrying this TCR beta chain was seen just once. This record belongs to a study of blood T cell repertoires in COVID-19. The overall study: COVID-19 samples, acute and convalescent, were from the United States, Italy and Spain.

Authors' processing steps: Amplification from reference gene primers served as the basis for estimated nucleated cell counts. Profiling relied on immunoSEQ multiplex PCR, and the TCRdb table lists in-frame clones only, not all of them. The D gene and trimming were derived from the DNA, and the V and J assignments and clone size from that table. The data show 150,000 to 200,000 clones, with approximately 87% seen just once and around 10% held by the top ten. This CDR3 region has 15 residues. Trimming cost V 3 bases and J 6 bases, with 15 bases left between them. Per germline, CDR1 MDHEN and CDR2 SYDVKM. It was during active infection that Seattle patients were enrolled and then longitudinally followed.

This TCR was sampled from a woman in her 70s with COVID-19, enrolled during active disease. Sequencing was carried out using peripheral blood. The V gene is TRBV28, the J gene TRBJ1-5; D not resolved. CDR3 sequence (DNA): TGTGCCAGCAGTTTTGGTACGTATAGCGGTCAGCCCCAGCATTTT. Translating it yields CASSFGTYSGQPQHF.